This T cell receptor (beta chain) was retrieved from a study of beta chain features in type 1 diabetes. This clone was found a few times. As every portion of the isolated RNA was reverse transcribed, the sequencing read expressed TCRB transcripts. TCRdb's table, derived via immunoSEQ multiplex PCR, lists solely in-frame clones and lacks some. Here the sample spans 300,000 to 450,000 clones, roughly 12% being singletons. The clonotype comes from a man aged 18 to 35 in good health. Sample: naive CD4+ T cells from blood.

For the CDR3, the DNA is TGTGCCAGCAGTACAGGGGGCTACAATCAGCCCCAGCATTTT. Its translation is CASSTGGYNQPQHF. The rearrangement joins TRBV25-1 to TRBJ1-5; 9 positions match TRBD1. J was trimmed by 3 bases and V by 5 bases; bases with no gene match: 2. The CDR3 length is 14 residues. In germline, CDR1 is MGHDK, CDR2 SYGVNS. Variable domain in full (rest from reference TRBV25-1 and TRBJ1-5): EADIYQTPRYLVIGTGKKITLECSQTMGHDKMYWYQQDPGMELHLIHYSYGVNSTEKGDLSSESTVSRIRTEHFPLTLESARPSHTSQYLCASSTGGYNQPQHFGDGTRLSIL.